This entry lists 32 T cell receptor beta chains sequenced from one sample in a study of T cell responses to AZD1222 COVID-19 vaccine. Data came from immunoSEQ multiplex PCR; TCRdb stores just in-frame clones and leaves some out. Of about 130,000 clones in the sample, approximately 95% were seen once. The material sequenced was peripheral blood, taken 28 days after the second AZD1222 dose. These receptors all stem from an adult who received the AZD1222 COVID-19 vaccine.

The genes are TRBV7-9 and TRBJ1-2; D uncertain. V was trimmed by 1 base and J by 3 bases, leaving 9 bases between them. CDR1 is SEHNR and CDR2 is FQNEAQ in the germline V gene (reference sequence). This CDR3 is built from 14 residues. CDR3 loop: CASSLGLGHYGYTF. For the CDR3, the DNA is TGTGCCAGCAGCTTAGGACTAGGGCACTATGGCTACACCTTC.

This sequence joins TRBV3-1 (or the pseudogene TRBV3-2) and TRBJ1-5, with D perhaps TRBD1 (5 bases). Looked up from germline, CDR1 is LGHDT and CDR2 is YNNKEL (reference sequence). Deletions cut 3 bases from V and 2 bases from J, with 8 bases between. The CDR3 is 14 residues long. CDR3 residues: CASSHLGGNQPQHF. CDR3 DNA: TGTGCCAGCAGCCACTTGGGGGGCAATCAGCCCCAGCATTTT.

The CDR3 DNA is TGTGCCAGCAGTTTAGCGCGGGTGCAGCCCCAGCATTTT. This codes for CASSLARVQPQHF. The chain carries TRBV12-3 or TRBV12-4 and TRBJ1-5; D is uncertain. The CDR3 runs 13 residues. The V and J ends lost 0 bases and 7 bases respectively, with 7 bases between them.

The rearrangement links TRBV10-3 to TRBJ1-1; TRBD1 is a possible D gene (6 bases). Trimming removed 4 bases at V and 5 bases at J, with 8 bases between. Germline lookup yields CDR1 ENHRY and CDR2 SYGVKD. The CDR3 spans 12 residues. The CDR3 DNA follows: TGTGCCATCAGTGTTCAGGGGACTGAAGCTTTCTTT. This sequence encodes CAISVQGTEAFF.

The genes are TRBV5-1 and TRBJ1-2; TRBD1 matches 7 bases. The CDR3 has 14 residues. V was pared by 4 bases and J by 3 bases, with 6 bases of the junction left unmatched. CDR1 is SGHRS and CDR2 is YFSETQ in the germline V gene. The CDR3 reads CASSLTGVDYGYTF. CDR3 in DNA: TGCGCCAGCAGCCTTACAGGGGTAGACTATGGCTACACCTTC.

The chain is built from TRBV9 and TRBJ2-2; TRBD2 agrees at 12 bases. V gave up 3 bases and J gave up 9 bases; unmatched junction bases: 6. CDR1 SGDLS and CDR2 YYNGEE come from the germline V gene. The CDR3 is 15 residues long. CDR3 protein: CASSARLAGERELFF. DNA of the CDR3: TGTGCCAGCAGCGCAAGACTAGCGGGGGAGAGGGAGCTGTTTTTT.

The chain links TRBV7-3 to TRBJ2-5; D is tentatively TRBD1 or TRBD2 (7 bases each). The V gene's germline CDR1 is SGHTA and CDR2 FQGTGA. Trimming pared 0 bases from V and 6 bases from J, leaving 14 bases between. The CDR3 covers 15 residues. The CDR3 nucleotides are TGTGCCAGCAGCTTAACGGTCCAGGGGGGGCAGACCCAGTACTTC. It codes for CASSLTVQGGQTQYF.

This chain links TRBV7-9 with TRBJ2-1, with D possibly being TRBD1 or TRBD2 (6 bases each). The V end lost 5 bases, the J end lost 4 bases, and 15 bases lay between the germline ends. Looked up from germline, CDR1 is SEHNR and CDR2 is FQNEAQ (reference sequence). The CDR3 is made up of 15 amino acids. CDR3 nucleotide sequence: TGTGCCAGCAGCCCGACAGGCGGAGGGTACAATGAGCAGTTCTTC. Translated: CASSPTGGGYNEQFF.

The V call is TRBV19, the J call TRBJ2-4; TRBD2 aligns across 10 bases. The length of the CDR3 is 13 residues. Germline CDR1 LNHDA, CDR2 SQIVND (reference sequence). V gave up 5 bases and J gave up 8 bases; unmatched junction bases: 3. CDR3 region: CASSFLAGDIQYF. In nucleotides, the CDR3 is TGTGCCAGTAGTTTTCTAGCGGGGGACATTCAGTACTTC.

The CDR3 DNA reads as TGTGCCTCGGGACAGGGGGCTACCGGGGAGCTGTTTTTT. It specifies CASGQGATGELFF. The genes are TRBV30 and TRBJ2-2; 12 positions agree with TRBD1. The V and J ends lost 7 bases and 5 bases, in that order; junction bases with no gene match: 2. This CDR3 spans 13 amino acids. CDR1 and CDR2 (germline): GTSNPN, SVGIG (reference sequence).

V gene TRBV12-3 or TRBV12-4 combines with J gene TRBJ1-3; a weak D match, TRBD1 (5 bases). Between the trimmed V and J ends, which lost 6 bases and 7 bases, there was a span of 13 bases. The CDR3 sequence is 13 residues long. CDR3 sequence: CASSRGARNTIYF. In nucleotides, the CDR3 is TGTGCCAGCAGCCGGGGCGCGAGGAACACCATATATTTT.

V is TRBV28 and J is TRBJ1-2; 9 bases line up with TRBD1. The CDR3 is 14 residues long. Per germline, CDR1 MDHEN and CDR2 SYDVKM. V gave up 7 bases and J gave up 5 bases; unmatched junction bases: 8. In nucleotides, the CDR3 is TGTGCCAGCACCCTACAGGGGGCCTATTATGGCTACACCTTC. Protein: CASTLQGAYYGYTF.

The chain couples TRBV27 to TRBJ1-2; possibly TRBD1 for D (6 bases). CDR1 MNHEY and CDR2 SMNVEV come from the germline V gene (reference sequence). V lost 5 bases to trimming and J lost 1 base, with 11 bases between them. The CDR3 spans 14 residues. The CDR3 region is CASSRQAINYGYTF. Here the CDR3 DNA reads TGTGCCAGCAGTCGACAGGCTATTAACTATGGCTACACCTTC.

This clone was detected only once. V is TRBV12-3 or TRBV12-4 and J is TRBJ1-2; D call uncertain. V lost 3 bases, J lost 6 bases, and 2 bases lay in between. The length of the CDR3 is 10 residues. Written as DNA, the CDR3 is TGTGCCAGCAGTTTGGATGGCTACACCTTC. Its protein product is CASSLDGYTF.

The gene calls are TRBV4-2 and TRBJ2-7, with a possible D match to TRBD1 (6 bases). CDR3 length: 13 amino acids. The ends were cut back, 1 base at V and 4 bases at J, with 8 bases in the middle. CDR1 is LGHNA and CDR2 is YNFKEQ in the germline V gene. The CDR3 region is CASSQAGAYEQYF. The DNA of the CDR3 is TGTGCCAGCAGCCAAGCAGGGGCATACGAGCAGTACTTC.

This rearrangement joins TRBV6-5 to TRBJ2-1, with unresolved D. Germline values: CDR1 MNHEY, CDR2 SVGAGI. V was trimmed by 7 bases and J by 6 bases, leaving 7 bases between them. This CDR3 spans 11 amino acids. CDR3: CASKLGNEQFF. The CDR3 coding sequence is TGTGCCAGCAAGCTTGGCAATGAGCAGTTCTTC.

The chain joins TRBV19 to TRBJ2-7; 9 bases fit TRBD1. J was trimmed by 0 bases and V by 5 bases; bases with no gene match: 5. Germline CDR1 is LNHDA and CDR2 is SQIVND (reference sequence). This CDR3 is built from 15 residues. As DNA, the CDR3 is TGTGCCAGTAGTCCCCGGGACAGGGACTCCTACGAGCAGTACTTC. It yields the protein CASSPRDRDSYEQYF. Full variable domain (outside the CDR3, taken from reference TRBV19 and TRBJ2-7): DGGITQSPKYLFRKEGQNVTLSCEQNLNHDAMYWYRQDPGQGLRLIYYSQIVNDFQKGDIAEGYSVSREKKESFPLTVTSAQKNPTAFYLCASSPRDRDSYEQYFGPGTRLTVT.

J is TRBJ1-2 and V is TRBV11-2; D unclear. Germline values: CDR1 SGHAT, CDR2 FQNNGV. V was pared by 6 bases and J by 4 bases, with 12 bases between. The CDR3 runs 13 residues. This CDR3 is CASSLGPFYGYTF. CDR3 coding DNA: TGTGCCAGCAGTTTGGGCCCCTTCTATGGCTACACCTTC.

The chain recombines TRBV2 with TRBJ2-7; D not resolved. The germline gives CDR1 SNHLY, CDR2 FYNNEI. This CDR3 contains 12 residues. V lost 3 bases and J lost 3, with 6 bases in between. The CDR3 nucleotides are TGTGCCAGCAGTGAGTTGGGCTACGAGCAGTACTTC. Its translation: CASSELGYEQYF.

The chain uses TRBV18 and TRBJ1-5; possible D gene TRBD1, 5 bases. With 8 bases removed from V and 6 bases from J, the gap between germline ends came to 8 bases. The CDR3 runs 11 residues. Per the germline V gene, CDR1 is KGHSH and CDR2 is LQKENI. CDR3 protein: CASGTFQPQHF. The CDR3 nucleotides are TGTGCCAGCGGGACCTTTCAGCCCCAGCATTTT.

The chain links TRBV3-1 (or the pseudogene TRBV3-2) to TRBJ2-1; a weak D match, TRBD1 (6 bases). Trimming took off 4 bases at V and 6 bases at J, with 19 bases between the two ends. The CDR3 covers 16 residues. Germline assignment: CDR1 LGHDT and CDR2 YNNKEL (reference sequence). Here the CDR3 reads CASSLPGDRWGNEQFF. In DNA form, the CDR3 reads TGTGCCAGCAGCCTCCCAGGGGACCGCTGGGGCAATGAGCAGTTCTTC.

This clone was seen just once. J is TRBJ1-5 and V is TRBV6-1; D ambiguous. V was trimmed by 2 bases and J by 5 bases, leaving 7 bases between them. Germline V lookup: CDR1 MNHNS, CDR2 SASEGT. The CDR3 extends over 13 amino acids. CDR3 in DNA: TGTGCCAGCAGTGAATGGGGATATCAGCCCCAGCATTTT. It yields the protein CASSEWGYQPQHF.

The gene calls are TRBV5-1 and TRBJ1-1; D unclear. CDR3 length: 14 amino acids. In germline, CDR1 is SGHRS, CDR2 YFSETQ. Trimming cost V 4 bases and J 1 base, with 11 bases left between them. The CDR3 bases are TGCGCCAGCAGCAAGAACCCGGGGAACACTGAAGCTTTCTTT. This sequence encodes CASSKNPGNTEAFF.

The rearrangement joins TRBV5-8 to TRBJ1-1; D gene ambiguous. Germline V gene lookup returns CDR1 SGHTS and CDR2 YDEGEE. The V end was cut by 1 base, the J end by 5 bases, with 15 bases between. This CDR3 region has 15 residues. The CDR3 bases are TGTGCCAGCAGCTTGTCCACAGACACGGGTACTGAAGCTTTCTTT. It yields the protein CASSLSTDTGTEAFF.

The chain carries TRBV7-3 and TRBJ1-6; D possibly corresponds to TRBD1 (6 bases). Germline V lookup: CDR1 SGHTA, CDR2 FQGTGA. The CDR3 is 18 residues long. V gave up 5 bases and J gave up 2 bases, with 19 bases separating them. CDR3 coding DNA: TGTGCCAGCAGCCTTTGGACAGCCCAACTCACCTATAATTCACCCCTCCACTTT. It translates to CASSLWTAQLTYNSPLHF.

The CDR3 sequence: CASSQARTDWPQHF. In DNA form, the CDR3 reads TGCGCCAGCAGCCAAGCCCGGACGGATTGGCCCCAGCATTTT. The genes are TRBV4-3 and TRBJ1-5; D unresolved. Per the germline V gene, CDR1 is LGHNA and CDR2 is YSLEER. The CDR3 is 14 residues long. Deletions cut 1 base from V and 9 bases from J, with 13 bases between.

This chain connects TRBV18 to TRBJ1-2; 7 bases map to TRBD1. The CDR3 is 16 residues long. Germline V gene lookup returns CDR1 KGHSH and CDR2 LQKENI. With V trimmed by 0 bases and J by 7 bases, 11 bases remained unmatched. CDR3 protein: CASSPPDRARASGYTF. The CDR3 DNA sequence: TGTGCCAGCTCACCACCTGACAGGGCCCGCGCTTCTGGCTACACCTTC.

For this clone: One end of the junction does not line up with germline, which may come from a read error. The chain recombines TRBV5-4 with TRBJ1-5; D ambiguous. Germline-derived CDR1 and CDR2 are SGHNT and YYREEE (reference sequence). The CDR3 extends over 12 amino acids. DNA for the CDR3: TGTGCCAGCAGCTTCGAGAATCGGCCCCAGCATTTT. Residues: CASSFENRPQHF.

This clone was seen a single time. The chain links TRBV7-3 to TRBJ2-3, with 10 bases lining up with TRBD1. V dropped 6 bases and J dropped 4; count of bases not matched to a gene: 7. CDR1 is SGHTA and CDR2 is FQGTGA in the germline V gene. This CDR3 is built from 15 residues. Here the CDR3 reads CASSLSGTGADTQYF. The CDR3 DNA reads TGTGCCAGCAGTTTATCCGGGACAGGGGCAGATACGCAGTATTTT.

The rearrangement uses TRBV6-5 and TRBJ1-2, with 8 bases matching TRBD1. V lost 5 bases and J lost 8; bases outside the gene matches: 13. Germline V gene data show CDR1 as MNHEY and CDR2 as SVGAGI. This CDR3 is 15 amino acids long. The CDR3 protein is CASSPRPSGGGGYTF. In nucleotides, the CDR3 is TGTGCCAGCAGTCCCCGTCCTTCAGGGGGCGGGGGCTACACCTTC.

The chain couples TRBV30 to TRBJ1-2; tentative D call: TRBD1 (5 bases). The CDR3 is 16 amino acids. The germline V gene has CDR1 GTSNPN and CDR2 SVGIG (reference sequence). Trimming pared 3 bases from V and 8 bases from J, leaving 25 bases between. The chain's CDR3 is CAWSDYPPSDRSGYTF. Written as DNA, the CDR3 is TGTGCCTGGAGCGACTACCCACCCTCCGACAGAAGCGGCTACACCTTC.

The chain employs TRBV6-1 and TRBJ1-2, with D possibly being TRBD1 (6 bases). CDR3 length equals 16 residues. V was clipped by 2 bases and J by 4 bases, with 17 bases between them. Germline CDR1 MNHNS, CDR2 SASEGT. The CDR3 coding sequence is TGTGCCAGCAGTGAACATTTAGGGGGATCGGGCTATGGCTACACCTTC. Protein: CASSEHLGGSGYGYTF.